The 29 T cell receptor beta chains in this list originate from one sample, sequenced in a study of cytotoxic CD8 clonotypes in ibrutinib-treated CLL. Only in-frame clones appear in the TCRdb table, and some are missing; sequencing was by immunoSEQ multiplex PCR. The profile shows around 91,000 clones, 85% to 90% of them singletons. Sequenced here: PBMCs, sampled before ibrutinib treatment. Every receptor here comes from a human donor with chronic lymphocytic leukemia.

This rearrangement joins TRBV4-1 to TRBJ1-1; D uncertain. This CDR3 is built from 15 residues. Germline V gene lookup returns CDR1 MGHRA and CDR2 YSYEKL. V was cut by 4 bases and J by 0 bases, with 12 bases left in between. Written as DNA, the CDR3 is TGCGCCAGCAGCCCTTGGCCGAAGCTGAACACTGAAGCTTTCTTT. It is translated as CASSPWPKLNTEAFF.

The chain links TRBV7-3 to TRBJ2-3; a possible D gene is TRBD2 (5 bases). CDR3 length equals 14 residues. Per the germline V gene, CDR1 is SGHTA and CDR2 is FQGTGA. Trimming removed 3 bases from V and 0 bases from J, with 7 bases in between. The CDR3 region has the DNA TGTGCCAGCAGCTTTTCGGGAAGCACAGATACGCAGTATTTT. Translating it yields CASSFSGSTDTQYF.

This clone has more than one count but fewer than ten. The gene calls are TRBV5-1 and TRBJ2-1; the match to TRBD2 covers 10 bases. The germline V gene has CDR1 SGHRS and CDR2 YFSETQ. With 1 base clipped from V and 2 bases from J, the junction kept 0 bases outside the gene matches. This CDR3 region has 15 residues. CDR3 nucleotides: TGCGCCAGCAGCTTGAGCGGGAGGGCCTACAATGAGCAGTTCTTC. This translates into CASSLSGRAYNEQFF. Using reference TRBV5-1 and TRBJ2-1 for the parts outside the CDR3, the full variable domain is KAGVTQTPRYLIKTRGQQVTLSCSPISGHRSVSWYQQTPGQGLQFLFEYFSETQRNKGNFPGRFSGRQFSNSRSEMNVSTLELGDSALYLCASSLSGRAYNEQFFGPGTRLTVL.

CDR3 sequence (DNA): TGTGCCAGCAGTTCCTCCGGGACCTACTATGGCTACACCTTC. Encoded protein: CASSSSGTYYGYTF. The chain is built from TRBV27 and TRBJ1-2; D might be TRBD1 (5 bases). Germline V gives CDR1 MNHEY, CDR2 SMNVEV (reference sequence). The CDR3 contains 14 residues. Trimming removed 4 bases at V and 3 bases at J, with 12 bases between.

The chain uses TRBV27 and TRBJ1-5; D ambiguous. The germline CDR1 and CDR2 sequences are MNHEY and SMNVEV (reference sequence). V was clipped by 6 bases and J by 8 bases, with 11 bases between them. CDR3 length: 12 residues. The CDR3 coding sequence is TGTGCCAGCAGAAGAGGTTTGGAGCCCCAGCATTTT. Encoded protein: CASRRGLEPQHF.

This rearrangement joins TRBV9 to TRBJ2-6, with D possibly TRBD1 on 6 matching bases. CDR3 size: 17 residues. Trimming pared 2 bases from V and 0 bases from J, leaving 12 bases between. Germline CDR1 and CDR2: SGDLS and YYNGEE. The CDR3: CASSVRPGHSGANVLTF. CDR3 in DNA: TGTGCCAGCAGCGTGAGACCGGGACACTCTGGGGCCAACGTCCTGACTTTC.

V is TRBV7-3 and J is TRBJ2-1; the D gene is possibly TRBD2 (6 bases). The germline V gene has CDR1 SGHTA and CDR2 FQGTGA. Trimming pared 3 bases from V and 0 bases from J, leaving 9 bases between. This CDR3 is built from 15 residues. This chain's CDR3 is CASSFSGFSYNEQFF. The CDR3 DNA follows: TGTGCCAGCAGCTTTAGCGGCTTCTCCTACAATGAGCAGTTCTTC.

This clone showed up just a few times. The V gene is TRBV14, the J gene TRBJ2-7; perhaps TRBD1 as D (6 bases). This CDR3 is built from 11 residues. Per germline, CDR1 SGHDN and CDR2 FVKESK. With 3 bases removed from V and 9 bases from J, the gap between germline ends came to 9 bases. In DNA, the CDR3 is TGTGCCAGCAGCCAGGGGGCAGGGCAGTACTTC. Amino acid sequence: CASSQGAGQYF.

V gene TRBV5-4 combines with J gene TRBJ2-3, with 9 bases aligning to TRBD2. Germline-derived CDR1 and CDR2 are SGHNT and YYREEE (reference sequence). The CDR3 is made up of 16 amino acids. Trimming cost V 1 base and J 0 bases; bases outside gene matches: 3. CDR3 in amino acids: CASSLHLAGSTDTQYF. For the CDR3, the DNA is TGTGCCAGCAGCTTGCACCTAGCGGGAAGCACAGATACGCAGTATTTT.

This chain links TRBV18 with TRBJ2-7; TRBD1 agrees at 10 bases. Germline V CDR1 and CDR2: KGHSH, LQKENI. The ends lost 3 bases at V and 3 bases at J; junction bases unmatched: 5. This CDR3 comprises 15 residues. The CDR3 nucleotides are TGTGCCAGCTCACCCTCCGGGACAGGGGACTACGAGCAGTACTTC. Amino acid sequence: CASSPSGTGDYEQYF.

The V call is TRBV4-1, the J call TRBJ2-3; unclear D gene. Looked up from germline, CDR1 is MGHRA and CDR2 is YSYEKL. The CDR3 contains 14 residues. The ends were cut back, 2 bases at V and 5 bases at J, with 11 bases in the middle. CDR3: CASSQSLVEDTQYF. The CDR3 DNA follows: TGCGCCAGCAGCCAATCATTAGTGGAAGATACGCAGTATTTT.

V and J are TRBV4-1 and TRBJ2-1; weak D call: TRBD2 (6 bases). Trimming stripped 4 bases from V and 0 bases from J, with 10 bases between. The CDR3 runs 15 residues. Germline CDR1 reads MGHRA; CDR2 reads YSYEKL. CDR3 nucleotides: TGCGCCAGCAGCCTGGCTAGCGACTCCTACAATGAGCAGTTCTTC. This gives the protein CASSLASDSYNEQFF.

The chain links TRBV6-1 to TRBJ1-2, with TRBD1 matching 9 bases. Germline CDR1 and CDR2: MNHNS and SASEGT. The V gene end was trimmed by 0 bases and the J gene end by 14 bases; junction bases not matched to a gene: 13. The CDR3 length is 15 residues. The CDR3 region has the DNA TGTGCCAGCAGTGAAGCCCCGAGGACAGGGGTTATAGAAACCTTC. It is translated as CASSEAPRTGVIETF.

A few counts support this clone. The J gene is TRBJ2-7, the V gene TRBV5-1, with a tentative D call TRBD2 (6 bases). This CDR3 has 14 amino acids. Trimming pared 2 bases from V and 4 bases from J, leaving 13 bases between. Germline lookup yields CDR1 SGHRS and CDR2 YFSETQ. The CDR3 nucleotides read TGCGCCAGCAGCTTTGGGGGGACGGATTACGAGCAGTACTTC. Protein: CASSFGGTDYEQYF.

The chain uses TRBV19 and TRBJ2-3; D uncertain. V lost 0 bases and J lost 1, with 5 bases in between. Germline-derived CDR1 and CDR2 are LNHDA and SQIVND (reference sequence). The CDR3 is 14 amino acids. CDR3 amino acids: CASSIEYRTDTQYF. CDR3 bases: TGTGCCAGTAGTATAGAGTATCGCACAGATACGCAGTATTTT.

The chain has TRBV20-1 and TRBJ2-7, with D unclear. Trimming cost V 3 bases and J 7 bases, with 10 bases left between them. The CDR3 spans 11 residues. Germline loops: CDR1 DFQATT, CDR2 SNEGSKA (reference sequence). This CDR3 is CSASSHQEQYF. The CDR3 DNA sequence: TGCAGTGCTAGTTCCCACCAAGAGCAGTACTTC.

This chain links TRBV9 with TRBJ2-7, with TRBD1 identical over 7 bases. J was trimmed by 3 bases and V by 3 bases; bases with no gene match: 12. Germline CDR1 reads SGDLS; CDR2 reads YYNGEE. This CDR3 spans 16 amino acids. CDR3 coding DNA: TGTGCCAGCAGCGCAGAGGGACGGGGACAGTACTACGAGCAGTACTTC. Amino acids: CASSAEGRGQYYEQYF.

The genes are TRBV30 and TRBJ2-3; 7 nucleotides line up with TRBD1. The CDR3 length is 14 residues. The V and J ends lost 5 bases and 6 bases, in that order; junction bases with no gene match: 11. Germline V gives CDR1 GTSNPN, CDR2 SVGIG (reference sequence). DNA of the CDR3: TGTGCCTGGTCACAGGGTTTACAGGGGGATACGCAGTATTTT. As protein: CAWSQGLQGDTQYF.

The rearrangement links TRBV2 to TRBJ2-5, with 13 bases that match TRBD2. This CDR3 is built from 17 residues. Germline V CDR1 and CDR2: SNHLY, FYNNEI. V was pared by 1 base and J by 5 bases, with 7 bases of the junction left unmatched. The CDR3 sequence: CASSEGTSGSGQETQYF. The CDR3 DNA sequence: TGTGCCAGCAGTGAAGGGACTAGCGGGAGTGGGCAGGAGACCCAGTACTTC.

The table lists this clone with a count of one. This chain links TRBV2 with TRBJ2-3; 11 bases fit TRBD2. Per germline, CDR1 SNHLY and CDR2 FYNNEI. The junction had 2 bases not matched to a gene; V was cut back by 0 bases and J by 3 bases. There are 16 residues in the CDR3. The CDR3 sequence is CASSEAIAGGTDTQYF. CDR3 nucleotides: TGTGCCAGCAGTGAAGCAATAGCGGGAGGGACAGATACGCAGTATTTT.

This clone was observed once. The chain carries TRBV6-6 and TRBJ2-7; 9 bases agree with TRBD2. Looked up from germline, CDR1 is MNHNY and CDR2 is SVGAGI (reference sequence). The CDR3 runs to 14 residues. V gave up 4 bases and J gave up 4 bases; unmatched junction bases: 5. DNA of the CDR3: TGTGCCAGCAGTTTCGGACTAGCGCAGTACGAGCAGTACTTC. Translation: CASSFGLAQYEQYF.

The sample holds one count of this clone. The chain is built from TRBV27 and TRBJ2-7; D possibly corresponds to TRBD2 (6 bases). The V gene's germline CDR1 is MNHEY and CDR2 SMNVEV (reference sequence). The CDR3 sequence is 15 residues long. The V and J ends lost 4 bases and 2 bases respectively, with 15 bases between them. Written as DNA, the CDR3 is TGTGCCAGCAGTTCGACCGGGACTGGGACCTACGAGCAGTACTTC. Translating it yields CASSSTGTGTYEQYF.

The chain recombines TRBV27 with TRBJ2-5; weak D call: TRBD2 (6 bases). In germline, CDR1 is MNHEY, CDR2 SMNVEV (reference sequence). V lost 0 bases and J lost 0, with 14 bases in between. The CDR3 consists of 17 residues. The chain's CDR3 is CASSLSLDYPYQETQYF. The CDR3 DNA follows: TGTGCCAGCAGTTTATCCCTGGACTATCCGTACCAAGAGACCCAGTACTTC.

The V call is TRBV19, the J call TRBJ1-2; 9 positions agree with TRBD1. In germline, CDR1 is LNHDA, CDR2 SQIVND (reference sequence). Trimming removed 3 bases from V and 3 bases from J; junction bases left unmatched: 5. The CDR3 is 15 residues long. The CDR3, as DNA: TGTGCCAGTAGTATGGCCCGGGACAGGGACTATGGCTACACCTTC. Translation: CASSMARDRDYGYTF.

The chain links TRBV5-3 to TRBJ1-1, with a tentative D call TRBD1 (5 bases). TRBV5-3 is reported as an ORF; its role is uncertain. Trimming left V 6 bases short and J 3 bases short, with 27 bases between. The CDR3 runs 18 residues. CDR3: CARISSGREYRGYTEAFF. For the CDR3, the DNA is TGTGCCAGAATTTCGTCGGGCAGGGAATATAGAGGGTACACTGAAGCTTTCTTT.

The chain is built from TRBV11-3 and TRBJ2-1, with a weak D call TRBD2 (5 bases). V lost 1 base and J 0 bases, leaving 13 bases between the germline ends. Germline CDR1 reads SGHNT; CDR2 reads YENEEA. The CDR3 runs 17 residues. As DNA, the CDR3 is TGTGCCAGCAGCTTAGGGGTGGGGAGAAGCTCCTACAATGAGCAGTTCTTC. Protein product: CASSLGVGRSSYNEQFF.

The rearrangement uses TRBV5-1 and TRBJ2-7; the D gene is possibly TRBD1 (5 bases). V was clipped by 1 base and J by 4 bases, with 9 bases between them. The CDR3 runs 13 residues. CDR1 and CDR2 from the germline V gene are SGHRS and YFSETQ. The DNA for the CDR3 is TGCGCCAGCAGCTTGCCAGGGCGGTACGAGCAGTACTTC. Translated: CASSLPGRYEQYF.

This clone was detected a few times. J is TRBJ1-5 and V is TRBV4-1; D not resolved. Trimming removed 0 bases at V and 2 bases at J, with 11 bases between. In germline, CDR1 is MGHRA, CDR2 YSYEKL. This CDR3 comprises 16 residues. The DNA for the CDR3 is TGCGCCAGCAGCCAAGACCGGCTCCTCCGCAATCAGCCCCAGCATTTT. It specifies CASSQDRLLRNQPQHF.

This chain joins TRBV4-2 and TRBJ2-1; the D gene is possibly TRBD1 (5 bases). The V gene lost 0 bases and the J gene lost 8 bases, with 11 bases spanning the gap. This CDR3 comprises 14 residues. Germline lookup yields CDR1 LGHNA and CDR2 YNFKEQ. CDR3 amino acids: CASSQEYLGDEQFF. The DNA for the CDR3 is TGTGCCAGCAGCCAAGAGTACCTAGGGGATGAGCAGTTCTTC.